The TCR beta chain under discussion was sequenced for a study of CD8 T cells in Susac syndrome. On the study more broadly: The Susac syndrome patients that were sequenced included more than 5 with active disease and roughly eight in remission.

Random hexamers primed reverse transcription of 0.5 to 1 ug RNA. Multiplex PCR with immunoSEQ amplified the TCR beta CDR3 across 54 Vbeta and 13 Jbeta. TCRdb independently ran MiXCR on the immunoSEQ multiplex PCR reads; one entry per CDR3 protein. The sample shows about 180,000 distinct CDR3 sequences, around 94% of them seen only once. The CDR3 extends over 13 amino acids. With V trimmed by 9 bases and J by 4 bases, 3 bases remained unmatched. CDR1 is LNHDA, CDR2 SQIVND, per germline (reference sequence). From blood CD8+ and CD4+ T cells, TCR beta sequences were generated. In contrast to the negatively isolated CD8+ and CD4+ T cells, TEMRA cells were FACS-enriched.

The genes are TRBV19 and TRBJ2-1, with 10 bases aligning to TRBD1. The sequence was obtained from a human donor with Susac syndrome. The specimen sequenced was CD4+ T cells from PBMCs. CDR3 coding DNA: TGTGCCAGCGGGACAGGGGATTACAATGAGCAGTTCTTC. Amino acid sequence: CASGTGDYNEQFF.